The 15 T cell receptor beta chains below come from one sample, sequenced in a study of beta chain features in type 1 diabetes. Sequencing targeted expressed TCRB transcripts, as all isolated RNA had been reverse transcribed. Repertoires were generated with immunoSEQ multiplex PCR, while TCRdb's copy carries only in-frame clones and drops some. The sample holds 300,000 to 350,000 clones, 14% seen once. Sequencing was done on a sample of central memory CD4+ T cells from blood. The receptors come from a man younger than 45 in good health.

This clone was observed a handful of times. The chain recombines TRBV7-2 with TRBJ2-7, with D possibly TRBD1 on 6 matching bases. There are 11 residues in the CDR3. Germline-derived CDR1 and CDR2 are SGHTA and FQGNSA. Trimming removed 8 bases at V and 6 bases at J, with 11 bases between. CDR3 nucleotides: TGTGCCAGCGGGTCCAGGGGCGAGCAGTACGTC. Residues: CASGSRGEQYV.

This clone came up a few times. The CDR3 nucleotides are TGTGCCAGCAGCGCCATATTAAACACCGGGGAGCTGTTTTTT. It is translated as CASSAILNTGELFF. The V gene is TRBV9, the J gene TRBJ2-2; D is uncertain. Trimming left V 3 bases short and J 2 bases short, with 8 bases between. Germline loops: CDR1 SGDLS, CDR2 YYNGEE. The CDR3 is made up of 14 amino acids.

The chain combines TRBV19 with TRBJ2-3; 11 bases fit TRBD2. Germline V gene lookup returns CDR1 LNHDA and CDR2 SQIVND (reference sequence). Trimming cost V 8 bases and J 2 bases; bases outside gene matches: 12. The CDR3 is made up of 17 amino acids. CDR3 nucleotide sequence: TGTGCCAGTGGGGATAGCGGGAGGGGTCTAGCCACAGATACGCAGTATTTT. Protein sequence: CASGDSGRGLATDTQYF.

This clone was seen more than once but under ten times. This chain joins TRBV27 and TRBJ2-2; D is possibly TRBD2 (5 bases). Germline-derived CDR1 and CDR2 are MNHEY and SMNVEV (reference sequence). V lost 0 bases and J lost 6, with 14 bases in between. This CDR3 has 16 residues. CDR3 residues: CASSLSSGIVAGELFF. The CDR3 DNA is TGTGCCAGCAGTTTATCCTCGGGGATTGTTGCCGGGGAGCTGTTTTTT.

In its sample, this clone was seen a few times. Different DNA sequences within this sample yield the same CDR3. The chain combines TRBV6-6 with TRBJ2-7, with 9 bases matching TRBD2. V shed 5 bases and J 4 bases; nucleotides not matched to a gene: 9. The CDR3 totals 15 residues. Germline CDR1 and CDR2: MNHNY and SVGAGI (reference sequence). The CDR3 loop is CASSTTSGGSYEQYF. The CDR3 region has the DNA TGTGCCAGCAGTACAACCAGCGGGGGGTCTTACGAGCAGTACTTC.

This chain joins TRBV11-2 and TRBJ2-5; 7 nucleotides match TRBD1. Trimming took 4 bases from V and 4 from J; bases not matched to a gene: 6. The V gene's germline CDR1 is SGHAT and CDR2 FQNNGV. The CDR3 has 14 amino acids. The CDR3 sequence: CASSSTGTIETQYF. CDR3 nucleotide sequence: TGTGCCAGCAGCTCGACAGGGACGATAGAGACCCAGTACTTC.

This clone showed up many times. The chain links TRBV5-4 to TRBJ1-1; a possible D gene is TRBD1 (5 bases). Germline V lookup: CDR1 SGHNT, CDR2 YYREEE (reference sequence). The CDR3 is 15 amino acids. Trimming left V 1 base short and J 6 bases short, with 16 bases between. The CDR3 here is CASSLPGGQGAEAFF. The CDR3 DNA sequence: TGTGCCAGCAGCTTGCCCGGGGGTCAGGGAGCTGAAGCTTTCTTT.

The chain combines TRBV5-5 with TRBJ1-3, with unresolved D. The CDR3 totals 15 residues. The germline gives CDR1 SGHKS, CDR2 YYEKEE (reference sequence). V shed 0 bases and J shed 0 bases, with 7 bases lying between them. Here the CDR3 reads CASSLGRISGNTIYF. CDR3 in DNA: TGTGCCAGCAGCTTGGGACGGATCTCTGGAAACACCATATATTTT.

The V call is TRBV19, the J call TRBJ2-7, with D uncertain. CDR1 is LNHDA and CDR2 is SQIVND in the germline V gene (reference sequence). V was trimmed by 3 bases and J by 2 bases, leaving 8 bases between them. The length of the CDR3 is 13 residues. CDR3 nucleotide sequence: TGTGCCAGTAGTATTCAGAGCGCCTACGAGCAGTACGTC. It is translated as CASSIQSAYEQYV.

A few counts support this clone. The J gene is TRBJ1-2, the V gene TRBV7-2; D is perhaps TRBD1 (6 bases). This CDR3 comprises 14 residues. CDR1 SGHTA and CDR2 FQGNSA come from the germline V gene. V was cut by 0 bases and J by 6 bases, with 11 bases left in between. DNA for the CDR3: TGTGCCAGCAGCTTAGCATGGACAGATAATGGCTACACCTTC. Translated: CASSLAWTDNGYTF.

The table lists this clone with a few counts. The rearrangement uses TRBV7-2 and TRBJ2-4; 7 bases are shared with TRBD2. J lost 9 bases, V lost 5 bases, and 7 bases had no gene match. This CDR3 has 13 amino acids. Germline CDR1 SGHTA, CDR2 FQGNSA. CDR3 sequence: CASSQDSGRIQYF. The CDR3 bases are TGTGCCAGCAGCCAAGATAGCGGGCGCATTCAGTACTTC.

J is TRBJ2-7 and V is TRBV19, with TRBD2 matching 7 bases. With 3 bases clipped from V and 4 bases from J, the junction kept 6 bases outside the gene matches. The CDR3 totals 14 residues. In germline, CDR1 is LNHDA, CDR2 SQIVND (reference sequence). The CDR3 sequence: CASSMTSGVYEQYF. CDR3 bases: TGTGCCAGTAGTATGACCAGCGGGGTGTACGAGCAGTACTTC.

This clone was observed many times. The chain combines TRBV11-3 with TRBJ2-3, with D perhaps TRBD1 or TRBD2 (5 bases each). Trimming took off 5 bases at V and 2 bases at J, with 11 bases between the two ends. The CDR3 has 14 residues. Germline loops: CDR1 SGHNT, CDR2 YENEEA. The CDR3 nucleotides are TGTGCCAGCAGCCCGGGACCAGCCACAGATACGCAGTATTTT. It specifies CASSPGPATDTQYF.

Ten or more counts support this clone. V usage is TRBV18 and J usage is TRBJ2-7; perhaps TRBD2 as D (6 bases). V lost 3 bases and J 5 bases, leaving 17 bases between the germline ends. This CDR3 spans 15 amino acids. CDR1 KGHSH and CDR2 LQKENI come from the germline V gene. This chain's CDR3 is CASSPRVAAIDEQYV. CDR3 DNA: TGTGCCAGCTCACCCCGGGTAGCGGCGATAGACGAGCAGTACGTC.

Only a few counts were recorded for this clone. At one boundary the junction diverges from the germline segment, which might be a read error. The CDR3 here is CASSRQALPRSDTQYF. The DNA of the CDR3 is TGCGCCAGCAGCCGGCAGGCCCTGCCCCGGTCGGATACGCAGTATTTT. The rearrangement links TRBV5-4 to TRBJ2-3; no clear D gene. Germline V gene sequence: CDR1 SGHNT, CDR2 YYREEE (reference sequence). This CDR3 has 16 residues. The entire variable domain, with the rest obtained from reference TRBV5-4 and TRBJ2-3, is as follows: ETGVTQSPTHLIKTRGQQVTLRCSSQSGHNTVSWYQQALGQGPQFIFQYYREEENGRGNFPPRFSGLQFPNYSSELNVNALELDDSALYLCASSRQALPRSDTQYFGPGTRLTVL.